A single sample is the source of the 17 T cell receptor beta chains below, sequenced in a study of blood T cell repertoires in COVID-19. Clones were read by immunoSEQ multiplex PCR, and TCRdb kept only the in-frame ones, dropping some. This sample has fewer than 40,000 clones, with 65% to 80% found just once. The sample was peripheral blood. Source of these receptors: a man aged 60-69 years with active COVID-19.

This clone was picked up a small number of times. The chain recombines TRBV6-2 or TRBV6-3 with TRBJ2-7; no reliable D call. CDR3 length: 12 amino acids. V was pared by 4 bases and J by 3 bases, with 7 bases between. Looked up from germline, CDR1 is MNHEY and CDR2 is SVGEGT. Here the CDR3 reads CASSLQNYEQYF. Written as DNA, the CDR3 is TGTGCCAGCAGTTTACAGAACTACGAGCAGTACTTC.

This chain links TRBV5-1 with TRBJ1-3, with D unclear. V was trimmed by 0 bases and J by 4 bases, leaving 5 bases between them. The CDR3 runs to 13 residues. Germline CDR1 is SGHRS and CDR2 is YFSETQ. Here the CDR3 DNA reads TGCGCCAGCAGCTTGGGTCCGGGAAACACCATATATTTT. Protein: CASSLGPGNTIYF.

V usage is TRBV12-2 and J usage is TRBJ1-6; the table's D gene call, TRBD1, was not cross checked with the DNA. TRBV12-2 is designated a pseudogene. The CDR3 is 13 residues long. Written as DNA, the CDR3 is TGTGCAAGTCGCCACGACAGGACTCGACCCCTCCACTTT. It encodes CASRHDRTRPLHF.

The chain couples TRBV25-1 to TRBJ1-1, with D possibly matching TRBD1 (6 bases). Germline CDR1 is MGHDK and CDR2 is SYGVNS. This CDR3 is built from 13 residues. Trimming shortened V by 5 bases and J by 4 bases, and 11 bases separated the two germline ends. CDR3 DNA: TGTGCCAGCAGTAGATCAGGGGCCACTGAAGCTTTCTTT. Amino acids: CASSRSGATEAFF. The whole variable domain, remainder taken from reference TRBV25-1 and TRBJ1-1, is EADIYQTPRYLVIGTGKKITLECSQTMGHDKMYWYQQDPGMELHLIHYSYGVNSTEKGDLSSESTVSRIRTEHFPLTLESARPSHTSQYLCASSRSGATEAFFGQGTRLTVV.

This clone was recorded once. The chain is built from TRBV29-1 and TRBJ1-2, with 10 bases that match TRBD1. From germline, CDR1 is SQVTM and CDR2 ANQGSEA. Unmatched junction bases numbered 5, after V lost 7 bases and J lost 3 bases. The CDR3 spans 13 residues. This CDR3 is CSAWDRGDYGYTF. In DNA form, the CDR3 reads TGCAGCGCCTGGGACAGGGGAGACTATGGCTACACCTTC.

This chain links TRBV11-2 with TRBJ2-5, with TRBD1 identical over 9 bases. The CDR3 consists of 17 residues. The V gene's germline CDR1 is SGHAT and CDR2 FQNNGV. The V segment lost 6 bases and the J segment 5 bases; nucleotides outside the gene matches: 16. Written as DNA, the CDR3 is TGTGCCAGCAGAAAGGGCCGTGGACAGGGGAGGAAGGAGACCCAGTACTTC. Protein product: CASRKGRGQGRKETQYF.

In this sample, this clone turned up once. This chain joins TRBV7-8 and TRBJ2-5; 7 nucleotides match TRBD1. The trim removed 5 bases at V and 11 bases at J, leaving 11 bases unmatched. The CDR3 length is 13 residues. Per germline, CDR1 SGHVS and CDR2 FQNEAQ. The CDR3 DNA follows: TGTGCCAGCAGCCCACAGGGGCACAGGTTGCAGTACTTC. It codes for CASSPQGHRLQYF. The full variable domain, its missing parts supplied by reference TRBV7-8 and TRBJ2-5, is GAGVSQSPRYKVAKRGQDVALRCDPISGHVSLFWYQQALGQGPEFLTYFQNEAQLDKSGLPSDRFFAERPEGSVSTLKIQRTQQEDSAVYLCASSPQGHRLQYFGPGTRLLVL.

The genes are TRBV4-1 and TRBJ2-5; TRBD2 aligns across 10 bases. The CDR3 has 16 residues. Germline V gene data show CDR1 as MGHRA and CDR2 as YSYEKL. V shed 4 bases and J 1 base; nucleotides not matched to a gene: 6. Here the CDR3 reads CASSRARTSGQETQYF. As DNA, the CDR3 is TGCGCCAGCAGCCGGGCCAGGACTAGCGGCCAAGAGACCCAGTACTTC.

The gene calls are TRBV7-2 and TRBJ2-3, with 12 bases matching TRBD2. The CDR3 length is 17 residues. Germline CDR1 is SGHTA and CDR2 is FQGNSA. V dropped 4 bases and J dropped 4; count of bases not matched to a gene: 9. The DNA for the CDR3 is TGTGCCAGCAGCTATGCGCCGACTAGCGGGAGCTCAGATACGCAGTATTTT. Protein sequence: CASSYAPTSGSSDTQYF.

The table lists this clone with a few counts. CDR3 bases: TGTGCCAGCAGTTACGCAATGAGGAACACTGAAGCTTTCTTT. Its translation: CASSYAMRNTEAFF. This chain links TRBV6-2 or TRBV6-3 with TRBJ1-1; D unclear. The CDR3 consists of 14 residues. CDR1 and CDR2 from the germline V gene are MNHEY and SVGEGT. V lost 2 bases to trimming and J lost 1 base, with 8 bases between them.

This sequence joins TRBV5-1 and TRBJ2-7; 12 nucleotides agree with TRBD2. Germline trimming cut 7 bases from V and 6 bases from J; bases unmatched to any gene: 8. The CDR3 has 14 amino acids. CDR1 is SGHRS, CDR2 YFSETQ, per germline. The CDR3 coding sequence is TGCGCCAGCGGCCCGACTAGCGGGAGACCCGAGCAGTACTTC. Translating gives CASGPTSGRPEQYF.

The chain joins TRBV7-2 to TRBJ2-3, with 8 bases matching TRBD1. Germline loops: CDR1 SGHTA, CDR2 FQGNSA. CDR3 length equals 17 residues. The V gene end was trimmed by 1 base and the J gene end by 1 base; junction bases not matched to a gene: 7. The DNA of the CDR3 is TGTGCCAGCAGCTTAGGAGTTCCGGGACAGGGCACAGATACGCAGTATTTT. It translates to CASSLGVPGQGTDTQYF.

This clone has just a few counts. This chain links TRBV6-5 with TRBJ1-1; D call uncertain. Trimming took 5 bases from V and 8 from J, leaving 9 bases between them. Germline CDR1 and CDR2: MNHEY and SVGAGI. The CDR3 is 11 amino acids. The CDR3: CASSHPQEAFF. CDR3 bases: TGTGCCAGCAGTCACCCCCAGGAAGCTTTCTTT.

This chain joins TRBV6-2 or TRBV6-3 and TRBJ1-2; D remains unclear. The germline V gene encodes CDR1 MNHEY and CDR2 SVGEGT. CDR3 length: 13 residues. Trimming pared 4 bases from V and 4 bases from J, leaving 10 bases between. CDR3 sequence: CASSSVSPYGYTF. Written as DNA, the CDR3 is TGTGCCAGCAGTTCAGTATCGCCCTATGGCTACACCTTC.

This chain links TRBV27 with TRBJ2-3; D is undetermined. The V gene lost 2 bases and the J gene lost 4 bases, with 13 bases spanning the gap. The CDR3 is 15 amino acids. Germline assignment: CDR1 MNHEY and CDR2 SMNVEV (reference sequence). The CDR3 DNA sequence: TGTGCCAGCAGTTTAGCCTCCAGTCGCTCAGATACGCAGTATTTT. It encodes CASSLASSRSDTQYF.

The rearrangement links TRBV27 to TRBJ2-5; no clear D gene. CDR3 size: 16 residues. With 5 bases removed from V and 5 bases from J, the gap between germline ends came to 21 bases. Germline loops: CDR1 MNHEY, CDR2 SMNVEV (reference sequence). The CDR3 sequence is CASSPRPSFFSETQYF. The CDR3 nucleotides read TGTGCCAGCAGTCCGCGACCTAGTTTTTTCTCGGAGACCCAGTACTTC.

This sequence joins TRBV19 and TRBJ1-1, with D possibly being TRBD1 (6 bases). The CDR3 sequence is 14 residues long. Germline V CDR1 and CDR2: LNHDA, SQIVND (reference sequence). V dropped 8 bases and J dropped 0 bases, with 13 bases sitting between them. The CDR3 spells CASGKGQMNTEAFF. As DNA, the CDR3 is TGTGCCAGTGGGAAGGGACAAATGAACACTGAAGCTTTCTTT.